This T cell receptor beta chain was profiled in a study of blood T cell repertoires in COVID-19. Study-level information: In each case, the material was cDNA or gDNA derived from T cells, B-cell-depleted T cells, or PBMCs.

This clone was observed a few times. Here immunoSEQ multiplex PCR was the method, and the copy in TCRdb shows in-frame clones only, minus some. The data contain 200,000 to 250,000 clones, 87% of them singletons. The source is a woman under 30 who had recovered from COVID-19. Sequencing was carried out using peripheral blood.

The CDR3 protein is CASNLDSSRGYTF. The CDR3 DNA reads as TGTGCCAGCAACCTGGACAGTTCGCGGGGCTACACCTTC. The chain employs TRBV7-9 and TRBJ1-2, with TRBD1 as a possible D gene (6 bases). The germline V gene encodes CDR1 SEHNR and CDR2 FQNEAQ (reference sequence). V lost 7 bases, J lost 8 bases, and 17 bases lay in between. CDR3 size: 13 residues.